This T cell receptor (beta chain) appears in the sequencing data of a study of naive and memory T cell subsets. For blood and skin samples, reverse transcription used TCR alpha and beta constant primers. Four PCR rounds used nested alpha and beta constant region primers plus the SP2 primer. TCRdb re-derived calls from the 5' RACE reads in MiXCR, one entry per CDR3 protein. The table has more than 25,000 distinct CDR3 sequences, 20% to 25% seen once. By its share, this clonotype is medium-sized. What it binds is not known. Study-wide findings and caveats: This RNA-based method may be sensitive to activation-related transcript changes.

V was shortened by 2 bases and J by 1 base, with 12 bases between the two germline ends. Germline assignment: CDR1 MGHRA and CDR2 YSYEKL. The CDR3 consists of 15 residues. Whole-blood samples were more than 2 ml of peripheral blood from healthy adult volunteers. The library had UMIs added by 3' ligation of an oligonucleotide to TCR cDNA. Input was about 1 to 1,100 ng of DNase-treated total RNA without cell sorting. The receptor was isolated from a female donor in good health. The J gene is TRBJ2-7, the V gene TRBV4-1, with a possible D match to TRBD1 (6 bases). CDR3 protein: CASSQKSGQSYEQYF. The CDR3 region has the DNA TGCGCCAGCAGCCAAAAAAGCGGACAGTCCTACGAGCAGTACTTC.